This is a list of T cell receptor beta chains from one sample in a study of cytomegalovirus exposure and HLA in healthy donors. Using immunoSEQ multiplex PCR, the repertoire was profiled, and TCRdb retains in-frame clones only, with some absent. The data show about 98,000 clones, with roughly 70% seen just once and under 2% held by the top ten. The sequencing sample was made of PBMCs. Source of these receptors: a male donor in good health and CMV-seronegative. Each CDR3 is given with its conserved first and last residue. A D gene is named only where the DNA matches it firmly. Clone size is stated in some rows and not others, as once, few, many or a class when expanded.

d_gene | abundance | j_gene | v_gene | CDR3nt | CDR3aa
. | few | TRBJ2-7 | TRBV6-1 | TGTGCCAGCAGTGTGGGAGGCTCCTTTCTCGAGCAGTACTTC | CASSVGGSFLEQYF
TRBD2 | few | TRBJ2-7 | TRBV6-5 | TGTGCCACCTCTGCCTGGACTAGCGGGAGTTACGAGCAGTACTTC | CATSAWTSGSYEQYF
TRBD1 | . | TRBJ1-5 | TRBV7-8 | TGTGCCAGCAGCTTGACGGGACAGGGGATTCAGCCCCAGCATTTT | CASSLTGQGIQPQHF
. | . | TRBJ1-1 | TRBV7-6 | TGTGCCAGCAGCACCACACGGAACACTGAAGCTTTCTTT | CASSTTRNTEAFF
. | few | TRBJ2-5 | TRBV5-6 | TGTGCCAGCAGCTTTCGGGGCAGGGGTTGGGAGACCCAGTACTTC | CASSFRGRGWETQYF
. | . | TRBJ2-5 | TRBV6-5 | TGTGCCACGGGGGTCCGCCAAGAGACCCAGTACTTC | CATGVRQETQYF
TRBD1 | few | TRBJ2-1 | TRBV9 | TGTGCCAGCAGCGTAGCTGTAGGGGGCGCGTTGGATGAGCAGTTCTTC | CASSVAVGGALDEQFF
TRBD1 | . | TRBJ2-7 | TRBV11-3 | TGTGCCAGCAGTTGGAGATCGGACAGGGTCGCCTACGAGCAGTACTTC | CASSWRSDRVAYEQYF
. | . | TRBJ1-5 | TRBV10-3 | TGTGCCATCAGTAGCGCGGGCAATCAGCCCCAGCATTTT | CAISSAGNQPQHF
TRBD2 | . | TRBJ2-7 | TRBV5-4 | TGTGCCAGCAGCTCTAGCGGGAACTACGAGCAGTACTTC | CASSSSGNYEQYF
TRBD2 | . | TRBJ2-5 | TRBV7-9 | TGTGCCAGCAGCCCTATAGCGGGAACTCAAGAGACCCAGTACTTC | CASSPIAGTQETQYF
TRBD2 | . | TRBJ2-1 | TRBV7-2 | TGTGCCAGCAGGTCTAGCGGGACCAGGGATGAGCAGTTCTTC | CASRSSGTRDEQFF
. | . | TRBJ2-3 | TRBV6-1 | TGTGCCAGCAGTGACACCTTTTCAGGGACAGATACGCAGTATTTT | CASSDTFSGTDTQYF
TRBD1 | . | TRBJ1-3 | TRBV7-8 | TGTGCCAGCAGCTTAGATGGGACAGCTGGAAACACCATATATTTT | CASSLDGTAGNTIYF
. | . | TRBJ2-3 | TRBV19 | TGTGCCAGTAGTATTGCAAGCGGTAGCACAGATACGCAGTATTTT | CASSIASGSTDTQYF
TRBD2 | few | TRBJ2-3 | TRBV6-4 | TGTGCCAGCAGTGACGAGCCTAGCGGGGGCTTCACAGATACGCAGTATTTT | CASSDEPSGGFTDTQYF
. | . | TRBJ2-5 | TRBV11-2 | TGTGCCAGCAGCTGGCAGAGCGGGCAAGAGACCCAGTACTTC | CASSWQSGQETQYF
TRBD1 | . | TRBJ2-3 | TRBV11-2 | TGTGCCAGCAGCTTAGAGTCGGACAGGGGGCGTAAAGATACGCAGTATTTT | CASSLESDRGRKDTQYF
. | . | TRBJ2-3 | TRBV19 | TGTGCCAGTAGTATGCCCAGCGGGGATACGCAGTATTTT | CASSMPSGDTQYF
TRBD1 | . | TRBJ1-1 | TRBV5-5 | TGTGCCAGCAGCTTAAGACCAGGGGGATCCACTGAAGCTTTCTTT | CASSLRPGGSTEAFF